This TCR beta chain is from a study of T cell responses to AZD1222 COVID-19 vaccine. Findings and caveats of the study: With dominance at 160-218 and 743-854, vaccine-associated CD4 TCRs spanned spike.

As concerns this clone: Its target is unknown.

Repertoires were generated with immunoSEQ multiplex PCR, while TCRdb's copy carries only in-frame clones and drops some. The sample contains about 120,000 clones, 80% to 90% of which appear only once. V was shortened by 6 bases and J by 2 bases, with 11 bases between the two germline ends. Germline values: CDR1 MNHEY, CDR2 SVGAGI. This CDR3 is 13 amino acids long. The chain has TRBV6-5 and TRBJ2-7, with D possibly being TRBD1 (6 bases). The origin of this receptor is an adult in good health. Sequenced material: peripheral blood, taken on day 0 of AZD1222 vaccination. CDR3 sequence reads: CASSRTAPYEQYF. The CDR3 region has the DNA TGTGCCAGCAGCAGGACAGCACCCTACGAGCAGTACTTC.